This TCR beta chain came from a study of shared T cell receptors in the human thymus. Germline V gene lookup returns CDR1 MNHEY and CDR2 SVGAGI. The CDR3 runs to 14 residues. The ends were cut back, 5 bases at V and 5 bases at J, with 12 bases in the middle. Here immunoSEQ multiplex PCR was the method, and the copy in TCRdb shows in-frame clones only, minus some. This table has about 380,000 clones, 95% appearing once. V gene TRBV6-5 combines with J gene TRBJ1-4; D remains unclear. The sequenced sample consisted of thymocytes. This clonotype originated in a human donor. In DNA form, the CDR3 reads TGTGCCAGCAGTCAAAGTGGAAACAATGAAAAACTGTTTTTT. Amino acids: CASSQSGNNEKLFF.